This T cell receptor beta chain was sequenced in a study of post-analysis software for immune sequencing data. Points from the study as a whole: Batch-matched samples strongly co-clustered by F measure. Patients carried roughly 5 TRBV segments more frequently than controls did, and TRBV5-6, TRBV5-1 and TRBV20-1 were among them.

TCR beta libraries were prepared from cDNA with unique molecular identifiers. The authors obtained about 520,000 cDNA molecules from around 0.96 to 9.9 million T cells. TCRdb re-called the PCR reads with MiXCR, one entry per CDR3 protein. The sample includes approximately 570,000 distinct CDR3 sequences, about 40% seen only once; the top ten take roughly 1.7%. The germline V gene has CDR1 SGHRS and CDR2 YFSETQ. CDR3 length: 13 amino acids. The germline V and J ends were trimmed by 4 bases and 8 bases, with 15 bases remaining between them. A note on this clonotype: The antigen is unknown.

The receptor was derived from a girl between 5 and 17 years old with multiple sclerosis. The rearrangement joins TRBV5-1 to TRBJ1-1; D is possibly TRBD1 (6 bases). Input material: blood. CDR3 nucleotide sequence: TGCGCCAGCAGCACGACAGGAGAACGGGAAGCTTTCTTT. Its protein product is CASSTTGEREAFF. The full variable domain, in which reference TRBV5-1 and TRBJ1-1 provide the parts outside the CDR3, is KAGVTQTPRYLIKTRGQQVTLSCSPISGHRSVSWYQQTPGQGLQFLFEYFSETQRNKGNFPGRFSGRQFSNSRSEMNVSTLELGDSALYLCASSTTGEREAFFGQGTRLTVV.